The clone carrying this TCR beta chain was recorded a few times. What it binds is unknown. Each sample came from a Caucasian adult donor living in Nashville, Tennessee. This sample stems from a study of shared clonotypes between healthy human individuals. The study, taken as a whole, reports: It was observed that roughly 5.5% of naive CD4 clonotypes were shared across a handful of donors.

Trimming pared 4 bases from V and 8 bases from J, leaving 17 bases between. Germline lookup yields CDR1 MNHEY and CDR2 SMNVEV (reference sequence). The length of the CDR3 is 15 residues. Deep was the level used in running the assay. Measured with immunoSEQ multiplex PCR; TCRdb has only the in-frame clones, and not every one. This table has more than 1 million clones, about 84% appearing once. The chain joins TRBV27 to TRBJ1-4, with D perhaps TRBD1 (6 bases). The sequenced sample was memory CD4+ T cells from PBMCs. The subset here: CD45RA-negative fraction. The TCR comes from a man younger than 35 in good health. Some clones in this sample may be carry-over from other donors' samples. The CDR3 DNA sequence: TGTGCCAGCAGTTCCCTCGAGGGGGGAAAGGAAAAACTGTTTTTT. It specifies CASSSLEGGKEKLFF. The whole variable domain, remainder taken from reference TRBV27 and TRBJ1-4, is EAQVTQNPRYLITVTGKKLTVTCSQNMNHEYMSWYRQDPGLGLRQIYYSMNVEVTDKGDVPEGYKVSRKEKRNFPLILESPSPNQTSLYFCASSSLEGGKEKLFFGSGTQLSVL.